The entry below describes one T cell receptor beta chain. There are a few counts of this clonotype. Its antigen is not yet known. Base-call qualities are not available, and no considerably larger clone is one nucleotide away. The library was made by 5' RACE. The sequencer listed for this sample is Illumina HiSeq 2500. The second PCR ran for roughly 6 to 11 cycles and used a J-beta primer mix along with a sample-barcoded 5' primer. A unique molecular identifier was introduced onto each TCR beta cDNA molecule by a template-switch 5' adaptor carrying 12 random nucleotides. Each sample yielded at least 3 million CDR3-containing paired-end reads. First-strand cDNA synthesis was performed from all RNA using the Mint cDNA synthesis kit, with priming by a TRBC-specific oligonucleotide. Following uracil-DNA glycosylase treatment, all cDNA underwent a first 18-cycle PCR with the universal primers M1SS and BC2_uni_R. Per the authors' processing: Each sample was normalized by randomly selecting 1 million high-quality reads, each carrying a distinct molecular identifier. Reads sharing molecular identifiers were discarded rather than binned into consensus sequences. CDR3 identification, clonotype clustering and error correction used MiTCR with a Q25 quality threshold and the strictest error-elimination algorithm. A nonparametric unseen species model using Euler transformation provided a lower-bound estimate of total TCR beta diversity. TCRdb redid the processing of the public reads, applying fastp at Q25 and MiXCR, and retained in-frame beta chains. Rows are unified per CDR3 protein, each entry keeping the most common DNA and genes. The V and J calls come from TCRdb's annotation, not from the publication. For this sample there are over a million distinct CDR3 sequences; 40% to 45% appear just once. The ten most abundant clones make up approximately 17% of the sample.

The data stem from a study of blood T cells in healthy people across ages (dated by TCRdb to the mid-2010s). Some background on the complete study: In model experiments, roughly one uniquely barcoded TCR beta cDNA molecule per two T cells was captured by template switching. Using the same blood draw, the study looked at two additional independent replicas of 1 million unique cDNA reads for two donors, one aged 18 to 30 and the other aged 80 or older. The donors were divided into four age groups: young (average around 17 years), middle-aged (around 37), aged (approximately 59) and long-lived (roughly 88). To avoid experimental bias, donors of different ages were spread randomly across the sequencing lanes. Age-related changes in TCR beta repertoire diversity were measured in the study by deep sequencing normalized with unique cDNA molecular identifiers.

Based on the germline V gene, the CDR1 and CDR2 sequences are SNHLY and FYNNEI. The CDR3 runs 13 residues from the cysteine to the phenylalanine. Only the CDR3 DNA is retained, 39 bases long and in frame from the first base. The junction carries 5 bases between V and J, which are trimmed by 0 bases and 4 bases respectively. The roughly 38 donors, aged about 6 to 90 years, were systemically healthy Caucasian individuals from Russia. Roughly 9 milliliters of peripheral blood were drawn from each donor into EDTA-treated Vacutainer tubes. Ficoll-Paque density-gradient centrifugation was used to isolate PBMCs, with at least 6 million per sample. Total RNA was extracted from PBMCs with Trizol reagent, with at least 5 micrograms obtained per sample. Naive CD45RAhigh/CD27high T cell percentages were measured by flow cytometry on a PBMC aliquot from every donor. Overall results and qualifications from the work: Estimates of total diversity from one million sequenced T cells were regarded as lower bounds and underestimates. The long-lived group showed more naive CD4+ T cells, fewer expanded clones and increased TCR diversity than the aged group, suggesting age selection. A strong correlation was found between observed TCR beta diversity and the percentage of naive T cells measured by flow cytometry. As age increased, observed TCR beta diversity per million T cells dropped in a roughly linear way, and a significant reduction was already evident by age 40. Because profiling used bulk unsorted PBMCs, naive and antigen-experienced compartments could not be compared conclusively. Donor CMV infection status was unknown, potentially confounding age-related changes in expanded clonotypes.

The V gene is TRBV2 and the J gene is TRBJ2-3; the D gene remains uncertain. The sequence was obtained from a woman aged 60-75 years in good health. Sequenced input: blood. For the CDR3, the sequence is CASSEAPPDTQYF. The DNA sequence is TGTGCCAGCAGTGAAGCGCCCCCAGATACGCAGTATTTT. Joined to the reference TRBV2 and TRBJ2-3 proteins, this CDR3 gives the full variable domain: EPEVTQTPSHQVTQMGQEVILRCVPISNHLYFYWYRQILGQKVEFLVSFYNNEISEKSEIFDDQFSVERPDGSNFTLKIRSTKLEDSAMYFCASSEAPPDTQYFGPGTRLTVL.